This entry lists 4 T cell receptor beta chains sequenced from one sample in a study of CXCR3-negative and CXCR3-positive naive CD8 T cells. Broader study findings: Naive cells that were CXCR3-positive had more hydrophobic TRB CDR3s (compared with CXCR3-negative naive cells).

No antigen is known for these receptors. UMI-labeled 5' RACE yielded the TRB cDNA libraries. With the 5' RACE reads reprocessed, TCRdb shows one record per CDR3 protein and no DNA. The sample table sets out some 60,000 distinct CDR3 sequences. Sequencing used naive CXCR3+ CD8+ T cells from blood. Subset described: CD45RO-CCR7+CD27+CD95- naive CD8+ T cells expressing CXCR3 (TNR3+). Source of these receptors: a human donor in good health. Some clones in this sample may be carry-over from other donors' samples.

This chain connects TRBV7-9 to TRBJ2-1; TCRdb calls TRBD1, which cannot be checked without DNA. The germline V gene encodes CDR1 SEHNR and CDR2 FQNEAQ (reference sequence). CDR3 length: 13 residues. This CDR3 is CASSRGGYNEQFF.

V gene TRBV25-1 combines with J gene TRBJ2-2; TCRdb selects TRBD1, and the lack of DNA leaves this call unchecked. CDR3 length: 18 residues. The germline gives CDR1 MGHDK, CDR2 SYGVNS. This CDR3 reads CASSVGEGRTQNTGELFF.

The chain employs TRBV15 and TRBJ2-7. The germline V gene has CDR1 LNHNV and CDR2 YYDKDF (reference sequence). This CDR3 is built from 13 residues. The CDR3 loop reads CATSRVGSYEQYF.

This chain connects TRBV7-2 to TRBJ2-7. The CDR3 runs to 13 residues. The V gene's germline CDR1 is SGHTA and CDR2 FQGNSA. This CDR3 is CASSLSTGYEQYF.